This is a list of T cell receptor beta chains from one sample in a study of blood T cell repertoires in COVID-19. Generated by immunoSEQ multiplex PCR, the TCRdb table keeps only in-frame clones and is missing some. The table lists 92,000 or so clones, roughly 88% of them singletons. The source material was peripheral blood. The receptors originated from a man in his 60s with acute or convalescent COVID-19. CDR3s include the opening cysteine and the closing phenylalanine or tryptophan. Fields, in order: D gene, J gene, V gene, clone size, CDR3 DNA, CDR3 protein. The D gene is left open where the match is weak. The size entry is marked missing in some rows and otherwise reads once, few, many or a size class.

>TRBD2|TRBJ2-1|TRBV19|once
TGTGCCAGTTCACTAGCGGGAGGGCTGGACAATGAGCAGTTCTTC
CASSLAGGLDNEQFF
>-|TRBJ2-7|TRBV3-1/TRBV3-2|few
TGTGCCAGCAGCCAGGCCGACTCTTTGGAGCAGTACTTC
CASSQADSLEQYF
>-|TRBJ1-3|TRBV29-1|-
TGCAGCGTTGGCCCTCATCGCGGCACCATATATTTT
CSVGPHRGTIYF
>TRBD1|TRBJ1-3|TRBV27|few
TGTGCCAGCAGTTTGACAGGGGGCACTGGAAACACCATATATTTT
CASSLTGGTGNTIYF
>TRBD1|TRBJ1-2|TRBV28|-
TGTGCCAGCAGTTTAGACAGGGCTAACTATGGCTACACCTTC
CASSLDRANYGYTF
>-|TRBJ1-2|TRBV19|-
TGTGCCAGTAGTATCGGCAGGGACTACTATGGCTACACCTTC
CASSIGRDYYGYTF
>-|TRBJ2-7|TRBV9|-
TGTGCCAGCAGCGGTAACAGCGGTCCTTACGAGCAGTACTTC
CASSGNSGPYEQYF
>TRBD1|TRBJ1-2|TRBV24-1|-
TGTGCCACCAGTGACACGGGACAGGGTTCTAACTATGGCTACACCTTC
CATSDTGQGSNYGYTF
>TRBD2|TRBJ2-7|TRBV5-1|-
TGCGCCAGCAGCTTGGGAACGGGACTAGCGGCCTACGAGCAGTACTTC
CASSLGTGLAAYEQYF
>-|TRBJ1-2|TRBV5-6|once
TGTGCCAGCAGCTTGGAAGGGGACTATGGCTACACCTTC
CASSLEGDYGYTF
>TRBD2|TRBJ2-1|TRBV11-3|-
TGTGCCAGCAGCTTAGAGGCTAGCGGCTATGAGCAGTTCTTC
CASSLEASGYEQFF
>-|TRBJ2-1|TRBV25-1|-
TGTGCCAGCAGTGATTGGACATCCTACAATGAGCAGTTCTTC
CASSDWTSYNEQFF
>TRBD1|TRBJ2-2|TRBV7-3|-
TGTGCCAGCAGGAAGACAGGGGCAGACACCGGGGAGCTGTTTTTT
CASRKTGADTGELFF
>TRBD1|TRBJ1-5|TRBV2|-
TGTGCCAGCAGTGAAGATCAGACAGGGGTTCAGCCCCAGCATTTT
CASSEDQTGVQPQHF
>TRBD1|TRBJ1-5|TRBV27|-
TGTGCCAGCAGTTTGGGGACAGAAGGCAATCAGCCCCAGCATTTT
CASSLGTEGNQPQHF
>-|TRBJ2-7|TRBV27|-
TGTGCCAGCAGTTTAGGGCTAGCCGGCGTCGAGCAGTACTTC
CASSLGLAGVEQYF
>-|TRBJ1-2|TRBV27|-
TGTGCCAGCAGGCGACCGGGAGATTCTAACTATGGCTACACCTTC
CASRRPGDSNYGYTF
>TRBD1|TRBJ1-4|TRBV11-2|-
TGTGCCAGCAGCGTCCGACAGGGGCTGCGGGAAAAACTGTTTTTT
CASSVRQGLREKLFF
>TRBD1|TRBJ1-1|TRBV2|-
TGTGCCAGCAGTGAGAGGGACAGATGGACTGAAGCTTTCTTT
CASSERDRWTEAFF
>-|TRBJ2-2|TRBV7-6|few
TGTGCCAGCAGCTTAGGTGCGGTGGTCACAAGCACCGGGGAGCTGTTTTTT
CASSLGAVVTSTGELFF
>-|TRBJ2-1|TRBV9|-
TGTGCCAGCAGCGTAGTCCCGGAGTCCTACAATGAGCAGTTCTTC
CASSVVPESYNEQFF
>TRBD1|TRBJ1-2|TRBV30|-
TGTGCCTGGACCCCAGGGGGATTAAACTATGGCTACACCTTC
CAWTPGGLNYGYTF
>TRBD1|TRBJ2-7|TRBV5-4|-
TGTGCCAGCAGCCCTTCGGACAGGGGCGAGCAGTACTTC
CASSPSDRGEQYF
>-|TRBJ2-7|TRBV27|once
TGTGCCAGCAGTTTAATCGGCGGGGCCGCCTACGAGCAGTACTTC
CASSLIGGAAYEQYF
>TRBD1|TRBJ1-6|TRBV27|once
TGTGCCAGCAGTACCCAATGGACAGGAGCCAATTCACCCCTCCACTTT
CASSTQWTGANSPLHF
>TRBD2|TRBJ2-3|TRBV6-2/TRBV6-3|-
TGTGCCAGCAGTTACTCGAGGCTAGCGGGGGGGCCGGATACGCAGTATTTT
CASSYSRLAGGPDTQYF
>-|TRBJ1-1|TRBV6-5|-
TGTGCCAGCAGACTATTCATCTCTACTGAAGCTTTCTTT
CASRLFISTEAFF
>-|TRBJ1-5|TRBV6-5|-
TGTGCCAGCAGTTACTCCGGTGTTTATAGCAATCAGCCCCAGCATTTT
CASSYSGVYSNQPQHF
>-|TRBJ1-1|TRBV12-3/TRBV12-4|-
TGTGCCAGCAGTTTACAAGGGGGTAGGGAAGCTTTCTTT
CASSLQGGREAFF
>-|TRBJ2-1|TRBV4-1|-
TGCGCCAGCAGCCAAGATACGGGGGATGAGCAGTTCTTC
CASSQDTGDEQFF